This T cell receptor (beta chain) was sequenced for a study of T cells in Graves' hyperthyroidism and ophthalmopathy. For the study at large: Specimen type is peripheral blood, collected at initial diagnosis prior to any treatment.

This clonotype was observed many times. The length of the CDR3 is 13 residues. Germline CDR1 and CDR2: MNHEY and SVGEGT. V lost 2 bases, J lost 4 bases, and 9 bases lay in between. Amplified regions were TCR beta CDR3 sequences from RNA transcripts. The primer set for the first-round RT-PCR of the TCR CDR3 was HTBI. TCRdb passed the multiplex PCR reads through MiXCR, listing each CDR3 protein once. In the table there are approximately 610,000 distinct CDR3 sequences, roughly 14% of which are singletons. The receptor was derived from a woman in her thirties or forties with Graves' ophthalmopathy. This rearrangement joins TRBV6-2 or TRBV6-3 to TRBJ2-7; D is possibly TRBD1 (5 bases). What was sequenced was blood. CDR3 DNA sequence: TGTGCCAGCAGTTACGTCAGGGCGTACGAGCAGTACTTC. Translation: CASSYVRAYEQYF.